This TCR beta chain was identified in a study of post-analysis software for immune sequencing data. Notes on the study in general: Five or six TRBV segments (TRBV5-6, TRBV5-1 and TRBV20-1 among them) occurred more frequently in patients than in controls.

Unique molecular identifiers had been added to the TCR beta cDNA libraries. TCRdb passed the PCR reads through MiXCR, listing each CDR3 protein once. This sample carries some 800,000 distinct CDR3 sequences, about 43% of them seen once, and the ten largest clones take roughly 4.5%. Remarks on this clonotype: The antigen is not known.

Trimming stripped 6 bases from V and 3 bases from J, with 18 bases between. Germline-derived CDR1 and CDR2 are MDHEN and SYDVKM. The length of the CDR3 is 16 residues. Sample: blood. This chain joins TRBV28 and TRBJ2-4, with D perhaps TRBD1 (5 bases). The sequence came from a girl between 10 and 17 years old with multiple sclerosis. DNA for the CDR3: TGTGCCAGCAGCATAGGGGTCGGCGTGGACAAAAACATTCAGTACTTC. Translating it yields CASSIGVGVDKNIQYF.